The next 29 T cell receptor beta chains were all read from a single sample in a study of low-dose radiotherapy and immunotherapy resistance in tumors. TRAV- and TRBV-specific primers were used for first-strand cDNA, which covered alpha and beta chains. The TCRs were subjected to amplification over 20 PCR cycles employing a constant-region primer in conjunction with a V-primer adapter. TCRdb itself ran the reads through MiXCR, one entry per CDR3 protein. The top ten hold roughly 3.1% of the sample, which has more than 9,500 distinct CDR3 sequences, roughly 72% seen once. Receptor source: a human donor with advanced metastatic prostate, ovarian, gallbladder or colorectal cancer (not recorded which). This table probably holds off-target reads from a library built for another chain.

This clonotype has only one observation. The V call is TRBV11-2, the J call TRBJ2-2; D uncertain. The V gene's germline CDR1 is SGHAT and CDR2 FQNNGV. V lost 8 bases and J 6 bases, leaving 10 bases between the germline ends. The CDR3 runs 12 residues. The CDR3 bases are TGTGCCAGCGACCAACGGGCCGGGGAGCTGTTTTTT. Translated, it gives CASDQRAGELFF.

The sample holds a few counts of this clonotype. The V and J genes are TRBV9 and TRBJ2-2, with 7 bases that match TRBD1. From germline, CDR1 is SGDLS and CDR2 YYNGEE. The CDR3 runs to 14 residues. J lost 3 bases, V lost 2 bases, and 1 base had no gene match. CDR3 region: CASSVGTDTGELFF. CDR3 sequence (DNA): TGTGCCAGCAGCGTTGGGACAGACACCGGGGAGCTGTTTTTT. Using reference TRBV9 and TRBJ2-2 for the parts outside the CDR3, the full variable domain is DSGVTQTPKHLITATGQRVTLRCSPRSGDLSVYWYQQSLDQGLQFLIQYYNGEERAKGNILERFSAQQFPDLHSELNLSSLELGDSALYFCASSVGTDTGELFFGEGSRLTVL.

The genes are TRBV3-1 and TRBJ2-5; D may be TRBD2 (5 bases). The CDR3 spans 14 residues. Germline values: CDR1 LGHDT, CDR2 YNNKEL (reference sequence). The V and J ends lost 2 bases and 0 bases respectively, with 7 bases between them. The CDR3 reads CASSQLRDQETQYF. The CDR3 DNA is TGTGCCAGCAGCCAACTGCGGGACCAAGAGACCCAGTACTTC.

This clonotype appeared a few times. The chain joins TRBV28 to TRBJ1-2; the D is unclear. Germline V gene data show CDR1 as MDHEN and CDR2 as SYDVKM. With 11 bases removed from V and 0 bases from J, the gap between germline ends came to 7 bases. This CDR3 region has 11 residues. This chain's CDR3 is CAAATNYGYTF. CDR3 sequence (DNA): TGTGCCGCCGCAACTAACTATGGCTACACCTTC.

The chain links TRBV26 to TRBJ2-7; the D call TRBD1 from the table was never checked on the DNA. TRBV26 is given as a pseudogene. The CDR3 loop spans 15 amino acids. For the CDR3, the DNA is TGTGCCAGCAGTCTAAACCGGGACAGGGCCTACGAGCAGTACTTC. Protein product: CASSLNRDRAYEQYF.

In its sample, this clonotype was seen once. The CDR3 nucleotides read TGTGCCAGCAGCTGGAAAGATGAGCAGTTCTTC. It is translated as CASSWKDEQFF. J is TRBJ2-1 and V is TRBV28; no firm D call. The germline V and J ends were trimmed by 6 bases and 8 bases, with 8 bases remaining between them. Germline lookup yields CDR1 MDHEN and CDR2 SYDVKM. CDR3 length equals 11 residues.

This clonotype was recorded a few times. This rearrangement joins TRBV14 to TRBJ2-5, with D tentatively TRBD2 (5 bases). The CDR3 has 14 residues. V gave up 4 bases and J gave up 1 base, with 10 bases separating them. Germline values: CDR1 SGHDN, CDR2 FVKESK. The CDR3 nucleotides read TGTGCCAGCAGCCCGGACTGGACCCAAGAGACCCAGTACTTC. Translated: CASSPDWTQETQYF.

The CDR3 sequence is CASSLGTSGGTGQFF. The CDR3 DNA follows: TGTGCCAGCAGCTTGGGGACTAGCGGGGGGACCGGGCAGTTCTTC. The rearrangement uses TRBV7-2 and TRBJ2-1; 15 bases line up with TRBD2. CDR3 length: 15 residues. Germline V gene data show CDR1 as SGHTA and CDR2 as FQGNSA. Trimming took 3 bases from V and 12 from J; bases not matched to a gene: 6.

The count of this clonotype is one. V and J are TRBV12-3 or TRBV12-4 and TRBJ2-1; TRBD1 agrees at 9 bases. The CDR3 is made up of 14 amino acids. V lost 0 bases to trimming and J lost 9 bases; unmatched junction nucleotides: 3. CDR3 nucleotide sequence: TGTGCCAGCAGTTTAGCCGGGACAGGGCGTGAGCAGTTCTTC. It translates to CASSLAGTGREQFF.

The J gene is TRBJ2-2, the V gene TRBV28; TRBD2 might be the D (6 bases). Germline V lookup: CDR1 MDHEN, CDR2 SYDVKM. This CDR3 is 15 amino acids long. The V end lost 9 bases, the J end lost 5 bases, and 19 bases lay between the germline ends. CDR3 coding DNA: TGTGCCAGTTGCCTAACGGGGGAGGTTACCGGGGAGCTGTTTTTT. Its protein product is CASCLTGEVTGELFF.

V gene TRBV4-3 combines with J gene TRBJ2-7; 7 nucleotides align to TRBD2. Germline V gene lookup returns CDR1 LGHNA and CDR2 YSLEER. This CDR3 has 17 amino acids. Unmatched junction bases numbered 20, after V lost 6 bases and J lost 6 bases. In nucleotides, the CDR3 is TGCGCCAGCAGGACCCGAGATCTCTTGGCGGGAGAATCCGAGCAGTACTTC. Translated: CASRTRDLLAGESEQYF.

The rearrangement joins TRBV4-2 to TRBJ2-7; 10 nucleotides align to TRBD2. V shed 0 bases and J 4 bases; nucleotides not matched to a gene: 6. This CDR3 is built from 16 residues. Germline loops: CDR1 LGHNA, CDR2 YNFKEQ. CDR3 protein: CASSQDPGTSEYEQYF. DNA for the CDR3: TGTGCCAGCAGCCAAGACCCCGGGACTAGCGAGTACGAGCAGTACTTC.

The chain couples TRBV4-1 to TRBJ2-1; maybe TRBD1 (7 bases). Trimming stripped 8 bases from V and 5 bases from J, with 16 bases between. The CDR3 has 14 amino acids. CDR1 and CDR2 (germline): MGHRA, YSYEKL. CDR3 loop: CASDQGEVHNEQFF. The CDR3 nucleotides read TGCGCCAGCGACCAGGGGGAGGTCCACAATGAGCAGTTCTTC.

In the case of this clonotype: The junction differs from germline at one of its ends, possibly a read error. The V gene is TRBV9, the J gene TRBJ1-6, with D hard to call. This CDR3 region has 12 residues. Germline V CDR1 and CDR2: SGDLS, YYNGEE. CDR3 in DNA: TGTGCAATGAACACCAATGCAGGCAAATCAACCTTT. Its protein product is CAMNTNAGKSTF.

V and J are TRBV24-1 and TRBJ2-7, with D perhaps TRBD1 (5 bases). The CDR3 runs 13 residues. V shed 6 bases and J shed 2 bases, with 10 bases lying between them. Germline CDR1 and CDR2: KGHDR and SFDVKD. The DNA of the CDR3 is TGTGCCACCAGTCTAGGGGCAACCTACGAGCAGTACTTC. Residues: CATSLGATYEQYF.

This rearrangement joins TRBV28 to TRBJ1-1; no clear D. The germline gives CDR1 MDHEN, CDR2 SYDVKM. Trimming stripped 7 bases from V and 10 bases from J, with 19 bases between. The CDR3 consists of 13 residues. CDR3 nucleotides: TGTGCCAGCACCCTTCCGGCGGGCAGAGGAGCTTTCTTT. It yields the protein CASTLPAGRGAFF.

The chain employs TRBV7-2 and TRBJ2-3, with 10 bases lining up with TRBD1. The CDR3 runs to 14 residues. Germline loops: CDR1 SGHTA, CDR2 FQGNSA. V gave up 5 bases and J gave up 5 bases; unmatched junction bases: 4. CDR3 DNA sequence: TGTGCCAGCAGCATAGGACAGGGGGGAGATACGCAGTATTTT. Its protein is CASSIGQGGDTQYF.

This clonotype came up a few times. The genes are TRBV3-1 and TRBJ2-1; TRBD1 or TRBD2 may be the D gene (5 bases each). This CDR3 spans 13 amino acids. Trimming cost V 4 bases and J 5 bases, with 9 bases left between them. CDR1 LGHDT and CDR2 YNNKEL come from the germline V gene (reference sequence). CDR3 nucleotide sequence: TGTGCCAGCAGCCCCGGGACCAACAATGAGCAGTTCTTC. It is translated as CASSPGTNNEQFF.

This sequence joins TRBV25-1 and TRBJ1-1; 9 nucleotides match TRBD1. The junction had 7 bases not matched to a gene; V was cut back by 7 bases and J by 4 bases. The CDR3 contains 14 residues. Germline lookup yields CDR1 MGHDK and CDR2 SYGVNS. The CDR3 nucleotides read TGTGCCAGCAAGAGACAGGGGGTAGGCACTGAAGCTTTCTTT. Amino acids: CASKRQGVGTEAFF. The variable domain in full, with the rest retrieved from reference TRBV25-1 and TRBJ1-1, is EADIYQTPRYLVIGTGKKITLECSQTMGHDKMYWYQQDPGMELHLIHYSYGVNSTEKGDLSSESTVSRIRTEHFPLTLESARPSHTSQYLCASKRQGVGTEAFFGQGTRLTVV.

The CDR3 nucleotides read TGTGCCACCAGCTGGGGTCGAGGCACAGGTGAGCAGTTCTTC. Its translation is CATSWGRGTGEQFF. The chain is built from TRBV15 and TRBJ2-1; D is perhaps TRBD1 (5 bases). The CDR3 is 14 amino acids. Trimming pared 5 bases from V and 9 bases from J, leaving 17 bases between. Germline lookup yields CDR1 LNHNV and CDR2 YYDKDF (reference sequence).

The gene calls are TRBV18 and TRBJ2-7, with a weak D call TRBD2 (5 bases). The CDR3 runs to 15 residues. Trimming removed 6 bases at V and 2 bases at J, with 17 bases between. Germline CDR1 and CDR2: KGHSH and LQKENI. CDR3: CASSPDGGRTYEQYF. In DNA, the CDR3 is TGTGCCAGCTCCCCGGACGGAGGTCGGACCTACGAGCAGTACTTC.

This clonotype was observed a few times. V and J are TRBV29-1 and TRBJ2-3; no definite D call. Germline V lookup: CDR1 SQVTM, CDR2 ANQGSEA. This CDR3 contains 14 residues. V was trimmed by 1 base and J by 2 bases, leaving 10 bases between them. The CDR3 spells CSVEGVVVTDTQYF. As DNA, the CDR3 is TGCAGCGTTGAAGGAGTTGTAGTCACAGATACGCAGTATTTT.

This chain uses TRBV28 with TRBJ1-3; 10 bases fit TRBD1. With V trimmed by 7 bases and J by 4 bases, 13 bases remained unmatched. The CDR3 extends over 17 amino acids. Germline-derived CDR1 and CDR2 are MDHEN and SYDVKM. As DNA, the CDR3 is TGTGCCAGCATCTCCTCCCGGGTGGGACAGGGGGGAAACACCATATATTTT. Its translation is CASISSRVGQGGNTIYF. The full variable domain, with the rest looked up from reference TRBV28 and TRBJ1-3, is DVKVTQSSRYLVKRTGEKVFLECVQDMDHENMFWYRQDPGLGLRLIYFSYDVKMKEKGDIPEGYSVSREKKERFSLILESASTNQTSMYLCASISSRVGQGGNTIYFGEGSWLTVV.

The J gene is TRBJ1-2, the V gene TRBV29-1; the match to TRBD1 covers 8 bases. CDR3 length: 14 residues. Germline V CDR1 and CDR2: SQVTM, ANQGSEA. With V trimmed by 4 bases and J by 6 bases, 10 bases remained unmatched. The CDR3 DNA is TGCAGCGTTGTGCGGCAGGGGGCGGAAAATGGCTACACCTTC. Translated, it gives CSVVRQGAENGYTF.

The table lists this clonotype with a few counts. The gene calls are TRBV20-1 and TRBJ1-2; D is undetermined. CDR3 length: 13 residues. Trimming cost V 6 bases and J 3 bases, with 14 bases left between them. Germline V lookup: CDR1 DFQATT, CDR2 SNEGSKA (reference sequence). The CDR3 loop reads CSAQRRGDYGYTF. The CDR3 bases are TGCAGTGCCCAGCGCCGGGGTGACTATGGCTACACCTTC.

The chain recombines TRBV5-6 with TRBJ2-1; 9 nucleotides match TRBD2. The length of the CDR3 is 15 residues. J lost 9 bases, V lost 6 bases, and 13 bases had no gene match. Per the germline V gene, CDR1 is SGHDT and CDR2 is YYEEEE. The CDR3 is CASTQAASGKGEQFF. The CDR3 region has the DNA TGTGCCAGCACCCAGGCGGCTAGCGGGAAGGGTGAGCAGTTCTTC.

This sequence joins TRBV21-1 and TRBJ2-1; the table's TRBD2 call for D was not verified on the DNA. TRBV21-1 has pseudogene status. The length of the CDR3 is 14 residues. The CDR3 here is CASSKGLAYNEQFF. As DNA, the CDR3 is TGTGCCAGCAGCAAAGGACTAGCCTACAATGAGCAGTTCTTC.

In its sample, this clonotype was seen a few times. The V and J genes are TRBV28 and TRBJ2-1; D might be TRBD2 (5 bases). Germline CDR1 is MDHEN and CDR2 is SYDVKM. Trimming took 5 bases from V and 0 from J, leaving 14 bases between them. The CDR3 has 16 residues. CDR3 protein: CASSTPGSGSYNEQFF. For the CDR3, the DNA is TGTGCCAGCAGTACCCCGGGATCTGGCTCCTACAATGAGCAGTTCTTC.

This chain links TRBV20-1 with TRBJ1-5, with D unresolved. Germline CDR1 is DFQATT and CDR2 is SNEGSKA (reference sequence). The CDR3 sequence is 14 residues long. Trimming left V 3 bases short and J 0 bases short, with 9 bases between. CDR3 nucleotide sequence: TGCAGTGCTAGCCCAGCTTATAGCAATCAGCCCCAGCATTTT. Translated, it gives CSASPAYSNQPQHF.